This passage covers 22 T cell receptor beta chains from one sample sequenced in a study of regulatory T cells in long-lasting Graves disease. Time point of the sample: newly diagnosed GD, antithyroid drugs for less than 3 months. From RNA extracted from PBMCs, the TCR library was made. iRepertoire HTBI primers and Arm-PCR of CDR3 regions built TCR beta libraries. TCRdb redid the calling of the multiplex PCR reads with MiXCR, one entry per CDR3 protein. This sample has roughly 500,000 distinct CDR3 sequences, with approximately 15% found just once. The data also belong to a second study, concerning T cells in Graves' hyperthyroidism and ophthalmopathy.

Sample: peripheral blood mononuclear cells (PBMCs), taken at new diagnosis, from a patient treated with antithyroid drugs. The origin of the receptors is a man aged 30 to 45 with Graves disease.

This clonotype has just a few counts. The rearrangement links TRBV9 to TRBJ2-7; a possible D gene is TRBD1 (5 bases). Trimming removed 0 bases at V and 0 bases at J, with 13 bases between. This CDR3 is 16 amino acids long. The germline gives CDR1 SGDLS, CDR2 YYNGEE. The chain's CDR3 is CASSVDVQGSSYEQYF. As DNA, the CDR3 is TGTGCCAGCAGCGTAGACGTGCAGGGAAGCTCCTACGAGCAGTACTTC.

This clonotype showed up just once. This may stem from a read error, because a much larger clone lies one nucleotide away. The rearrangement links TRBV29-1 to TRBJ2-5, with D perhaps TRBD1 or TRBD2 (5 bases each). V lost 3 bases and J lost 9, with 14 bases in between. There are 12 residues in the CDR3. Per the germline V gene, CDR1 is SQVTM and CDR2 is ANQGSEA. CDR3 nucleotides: TGCAGCGTTGAGGGCACGGTGGGGGCCCAGTACTTC. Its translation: CSVEGTVGAQYF.

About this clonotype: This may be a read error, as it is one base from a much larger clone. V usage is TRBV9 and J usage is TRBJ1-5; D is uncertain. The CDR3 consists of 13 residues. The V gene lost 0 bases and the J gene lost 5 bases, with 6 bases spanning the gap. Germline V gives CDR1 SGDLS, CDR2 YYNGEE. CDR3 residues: CASSVGVDQPQHF. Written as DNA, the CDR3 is TGTGCCAGCAGCGTAGGGGTGGATCAGCCCCAGCATTTT. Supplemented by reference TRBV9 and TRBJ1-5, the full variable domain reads DSGVTQTPKHLITATGQRVTLRCSPRSGDLSVYWYQQSLDQGLQFLIQYYNGEERAKGNILERFSAQQFPDLHSELNLSSLELGDSALYFCASSVGVDQPQHFGDGTRLSIL.

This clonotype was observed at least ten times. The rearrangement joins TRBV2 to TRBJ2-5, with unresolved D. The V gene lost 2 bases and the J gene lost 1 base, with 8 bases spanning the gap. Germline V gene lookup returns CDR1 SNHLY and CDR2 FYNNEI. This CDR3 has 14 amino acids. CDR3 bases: TGTGCCAGCAGTGAATCCCGTTCCCAAGAGACCCAGTACTTC. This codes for CASSESRSQETQYF.

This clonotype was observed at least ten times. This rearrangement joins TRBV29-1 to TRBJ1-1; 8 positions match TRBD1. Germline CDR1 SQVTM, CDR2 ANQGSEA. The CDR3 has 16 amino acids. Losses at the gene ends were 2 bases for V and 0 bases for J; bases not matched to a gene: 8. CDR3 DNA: TGCAGCGTTGAACGGGACAGGAGAATTATGAACACTGAAGCTTTCTTT. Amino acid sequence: CSVERDRRIMNTEAFF.

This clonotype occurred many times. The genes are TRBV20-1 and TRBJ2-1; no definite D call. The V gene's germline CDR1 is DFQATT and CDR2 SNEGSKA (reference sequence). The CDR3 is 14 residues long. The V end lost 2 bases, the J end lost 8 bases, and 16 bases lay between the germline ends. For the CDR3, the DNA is TGCAGTGCTAGAACGGCACACAGAGAGGATGAGCAGTTCTTC. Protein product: CSARTAHREDEQFF.

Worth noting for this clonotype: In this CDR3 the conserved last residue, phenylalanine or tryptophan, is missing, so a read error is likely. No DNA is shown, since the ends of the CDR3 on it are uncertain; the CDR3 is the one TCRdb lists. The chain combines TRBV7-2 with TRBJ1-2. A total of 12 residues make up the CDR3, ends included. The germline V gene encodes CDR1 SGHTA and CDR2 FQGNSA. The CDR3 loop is CASSSPTSLRTL.

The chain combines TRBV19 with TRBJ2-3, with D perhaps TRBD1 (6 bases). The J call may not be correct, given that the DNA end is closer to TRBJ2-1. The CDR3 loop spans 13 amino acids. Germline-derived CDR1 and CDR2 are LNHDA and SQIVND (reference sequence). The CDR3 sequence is CASSIDRGNEQFF. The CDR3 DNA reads TGTGCCAGTAGTATAGACAGGGGTAATGAGCAGTTCTTC.

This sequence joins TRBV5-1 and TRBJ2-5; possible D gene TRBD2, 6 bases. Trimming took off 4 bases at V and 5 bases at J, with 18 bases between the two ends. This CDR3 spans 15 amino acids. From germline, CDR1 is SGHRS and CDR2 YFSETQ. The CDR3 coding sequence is TGCGCCAGCAGCAGGAATTCCGGGACTGGGGAGACCCAGTACTTC. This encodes CASSRNSGTGETQYF.

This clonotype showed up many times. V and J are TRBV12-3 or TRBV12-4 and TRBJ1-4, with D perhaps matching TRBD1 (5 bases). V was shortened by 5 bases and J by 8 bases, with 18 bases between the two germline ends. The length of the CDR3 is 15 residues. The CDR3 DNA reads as TGTGCCAGCAGTCCCCCGGGACTCAGAGGGGAAAAACTGTTTTTT. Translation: CASSPPGLRGEKLFF.

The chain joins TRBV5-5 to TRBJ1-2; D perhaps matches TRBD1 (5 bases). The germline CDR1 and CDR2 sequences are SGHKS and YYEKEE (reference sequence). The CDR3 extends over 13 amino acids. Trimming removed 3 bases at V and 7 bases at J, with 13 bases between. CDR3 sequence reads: CASSSQVVSGYTF. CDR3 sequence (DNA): TGTGCCAGCAGCTCACAGGTTGTCAGTGGCTACACCTTC.

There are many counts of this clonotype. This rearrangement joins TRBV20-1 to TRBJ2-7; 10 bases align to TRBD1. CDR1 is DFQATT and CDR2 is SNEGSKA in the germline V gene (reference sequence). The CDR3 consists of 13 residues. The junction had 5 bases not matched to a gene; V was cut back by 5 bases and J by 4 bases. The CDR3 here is CSARRQGAYEQYF. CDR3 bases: TGCAGTGCTCGGAGACAGGGGGCGTACGAGCAGTACTTC.

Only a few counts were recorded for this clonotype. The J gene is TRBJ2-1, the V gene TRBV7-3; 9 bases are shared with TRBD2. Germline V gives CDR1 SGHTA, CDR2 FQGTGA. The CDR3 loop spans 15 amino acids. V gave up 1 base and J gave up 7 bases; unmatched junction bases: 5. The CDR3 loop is CASSLKLAGINEQFF. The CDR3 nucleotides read TGTGCCAGCAGCTTAAAGCTAGCGGGAATTAATGAGCAGTTCTTC.

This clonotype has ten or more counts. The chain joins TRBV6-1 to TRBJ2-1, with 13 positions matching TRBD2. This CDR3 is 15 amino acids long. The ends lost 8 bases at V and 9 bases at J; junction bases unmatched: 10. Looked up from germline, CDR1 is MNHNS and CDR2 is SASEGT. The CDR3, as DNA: TGTGCCAGCCGGACTAGCGGGAGAGGGTCGGTTGAGCAGTTCTTC. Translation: CASRTSGRGSVEQFF.

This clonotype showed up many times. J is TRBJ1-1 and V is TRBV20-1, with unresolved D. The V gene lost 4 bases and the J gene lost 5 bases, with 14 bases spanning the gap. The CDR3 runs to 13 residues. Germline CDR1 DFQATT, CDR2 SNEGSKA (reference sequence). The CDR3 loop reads CSAKVPTGTEAFF. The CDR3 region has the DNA TGCAGTGCTAAGGTTCCGACTGGGACTGAAGCTTTCTTT.

As DNA, the CDR3 is TGCGCCAGCAGCCAAGGGGCTAGGACCCCAGAGACCCAGTACTTC. This translates into CASSQGARTPETQYF. V is TRBV4-1 and J is TRBJ2-5, with D uncertain. The CDR3 loop spans 15 amino acids. V shed 1 base and J shed 4 bases, with 13 bases lying between them. Germline-derived CDR1 and CDR2 are MGHRA and YSYEKL.

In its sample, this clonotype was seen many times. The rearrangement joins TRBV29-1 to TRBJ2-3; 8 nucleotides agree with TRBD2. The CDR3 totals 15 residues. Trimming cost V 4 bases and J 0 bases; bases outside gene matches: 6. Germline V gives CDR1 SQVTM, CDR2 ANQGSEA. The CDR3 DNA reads TGCAGCGTTGTTAGACTAGCGAGAAGCACAGATACGCAGTATTTT. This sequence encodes CSVVRLARSTDTQYF.

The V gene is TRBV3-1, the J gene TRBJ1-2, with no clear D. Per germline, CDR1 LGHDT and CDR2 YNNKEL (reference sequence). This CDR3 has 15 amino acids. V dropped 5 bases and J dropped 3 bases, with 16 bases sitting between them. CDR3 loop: CASSFPGKADYGYTF. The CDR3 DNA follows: TGTGCCAGCAGCTTTCCGGGAAAAGCGGACTATGGCTACACCTTC.

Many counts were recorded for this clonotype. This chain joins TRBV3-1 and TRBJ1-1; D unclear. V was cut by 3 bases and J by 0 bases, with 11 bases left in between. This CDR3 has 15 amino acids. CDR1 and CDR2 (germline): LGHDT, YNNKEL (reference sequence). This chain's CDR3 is CASSQYGRMNTEAFF. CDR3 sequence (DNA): TGTGCCAGCAGCCAGTATGGGAGAATGAACACTGAAGCTTTCTTT. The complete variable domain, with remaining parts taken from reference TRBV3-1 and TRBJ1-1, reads DTAVSQTPKYLVTQMGNDKSIKCEQNLGHDTMYWYKQDSKKFLKIMFSYNNKELIINETVPNRFSPKSPDKAHLNLHINSLELGDSAVYFCASSQYGRMNTEAFFGQGTRLTVV.

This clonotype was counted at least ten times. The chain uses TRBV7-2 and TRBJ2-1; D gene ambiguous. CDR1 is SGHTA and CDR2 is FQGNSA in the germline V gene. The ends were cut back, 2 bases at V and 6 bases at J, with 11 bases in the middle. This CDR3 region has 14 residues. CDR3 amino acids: CASSLTVVANEQFF. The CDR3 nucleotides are TGTGCCAGCAGCTTAACGGTCGTCGCCAATGAGCAGTTCTTC.

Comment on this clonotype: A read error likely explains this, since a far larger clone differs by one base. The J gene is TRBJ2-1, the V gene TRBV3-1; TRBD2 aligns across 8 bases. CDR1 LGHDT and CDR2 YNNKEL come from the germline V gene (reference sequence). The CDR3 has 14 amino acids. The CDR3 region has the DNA TGTGCCAGCACCCGCGGGACTAGTAGGAATGAGCAGCTCTTC. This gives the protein CASTRGTSRNEQLF.

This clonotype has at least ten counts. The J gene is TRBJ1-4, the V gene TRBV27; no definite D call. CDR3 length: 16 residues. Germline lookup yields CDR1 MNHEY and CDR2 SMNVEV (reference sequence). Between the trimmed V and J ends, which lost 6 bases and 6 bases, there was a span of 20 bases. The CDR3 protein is CASSLRPRAVDEKLFF. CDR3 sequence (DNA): TGTGCCAGCAGCTTACGGCCAAGGGCAGTAGATGAAAAACTGTTTTTT.